This T cell receptor (beta chain) stems from a study of blood T cell repertoires in COVID-19. Participants, about 18 to 90 years old, spanned around 25 US areas. The method was immunoSEQ multiplex PCR; TCRdb's version includes in-frame clones alone and lacks a portion of them. This sample has some 530,000 clones; 75% to 90% occur once, and the top ten carry around 7.9%. In germline, CDR1 is MGHRA, CDR2 YSYEKL. The CDR3 has 15 residues. The germline V and J ends were trimmed by 1 base and 6 bases, with 12 bases remaining between them. This sequence originates from a woman aged 55-70 years who had recovered from COVID-19. This chain uses TRBV4-1 with TRBJ2-2, with D perhaps TRBD2 (5 bases). Sequencing input: PBMCs or T cells enriched from blood (not recorded which). CDR3 in amino acids: CASSQALTKSGELFF. The CDR3 coding sequence is TGCGCCAGCAGCCAAGCCTTGACTAAGTCCGGGGAGCTGTTTTTT.